Shown below are 30 T cell receptor beta chains from a single sample sequenced in a study of CD8 T cells in ankylosing spondylitis. Overall study findings and caveats: Seven to nine highly homologous variants formed a TCR beta motif that appeared characteristic of ankylosing spondylitis blood.

Using its own MiXCR run on the 5' RACE reads, TCRdb lists one record per CDR3 protein. The sample comprises approximately 300,000 distinct CDR3 sequences, around 8% of which are singletons, and approximately 15% rests with the top ten. Antigens for these TCRs are unknown. Material: blood, either unsorted or a sorted T cell fraction (not recorded which). Source of these receptors: a male donor with ankylosing spondylitis.

The V and J genes are TRBV6-1 and TRBJ2-2; the match to TRBD2 covers 11 bases. The V gene end was trimmed by 10 bases and the J gene end by 0 bases; junction bases not matched to a gene: 13. The germline gives CDR1 MNHNS, CDR2 SASEGT. The CDR3 consists of 18 residues. The CDR3 bases are TGTGCCACACAGGGGGCCGCGGGACTAGCGGCGAACACCGGGGAGCTGTTTTTT. Translation: CATQGAAGLAANTGELFF.

This clonotype has just a few counts. The chain combines TRBV5-8 with TRBJ2-3; 12 bases align to TRBD2. The CDR3 covers 17 residues. The junction had 7 bases not matched to a gene; V was cut back by 5 bases and J by 0 bases. Germline CDR1 SGHTS, CDR2 YDEGEE. The CDR3 sequence: CASRYLAGGPSTDTQYF. For the CDR3, the DNA is TGTGCCAGCAGGTACCTAGCGGGAGGGCCTAGCACAGATACGCAGTATTTT.

This clonotype turned up a few times. The genes are TRBV6-2 or TRBV6-3 and TRBJ2-3; D remains ambiguous. This CDR3 spans 12 amino acids. The V end was cut by 1 base, the J end by 6 bases, with 5 bases between. The germline gives CDR1 MNHEY, CDR2 SVGEGT. The CDR3 nucleotides are TGTGCCAGCAGTTACTTGGGGGATACGCAGTATTTT. The encoded protein is CASSYLGDTQYF.

V usage is TRBV28 and J usage is TRBJ2-2; no firm D call. Trimming removed 10 bases at V and 1 base at J, with 13 bases between. Germline values: CDR1 MDHEN, CDR2 SYDVKM. The CDR3 contains 14 residues. The CDR3 region is CATQISRNTGELFF. CDR3 sequence (DNA): TGTGCCACCCAGATTAGCCGGAACACCGGGGAGCTGTTTTTT.

The chain carries TRBV24-1 and TRBJ2-2, with TRBD1 matching over 7 bases. CDR1 and CDR2 (germline): KGHDR, SFDVKD. Trimming removed 3 bases from V and 4 bases from J; junction bases left unmatched: 10. This CDR3 is built from 17 residues. As DNA, the CDR3 is TGTGCCACCAGTGATCCTGGACAGGCCTCCTTCACCGGGGAGCTGTTTTTT. The encoded protein is CATSDPGQASFTGELFF.

In this sample, this clonotype turned up many times. This chain uses TRBV4-1 with TRBJ1-5; 7 nucleotides line up with TRBD1. V lost 4 bases to trimming and J lost 5 bases; unmatched junction nucleotides: 8. The CDR3 has 15 amino acids. CDR1 MGHRA and CDR2 YSYEKL come from the germline V gene. CDR3 sequence: CASSRNGDRHQPQHF. The CDR3 DNA reads TGCGCCAGCAGCCGTAACGGGGACAGACATCAGCCCCAGCATTTT.

The chain recombines TRBV11-1 with TRBJ2-1, with 9 positions matching TRBD2. The ends lost 6 bases at V and 1 base at J; junction bases unmatched: 13. Germline values: CDR1 SGHAT, CDR2 FQDESV (reference sequence). This CDR3 region has 18 residues. The CDR3: CASSLILSGRRSYNEQFF. As DNA, the CDR3 is TGTGCCAGCAGTTTAATCTTGAGCGGGAGGCGTTCCTACAATGAGCAGTTCTTC.

This clonotype was picked up a small number of times. The genes are TRBV6-1 and TRBJ2-7, with 7 bases fitting TRBD1. Trimming removed 2 bases from V and 1 base from J; junction bases left unmatched: 20. The CDR3 is 20 residues long. The germline gives CDR1 MNHNS, CDR2 SASEGT. The CDR3 DNA is TGTGCCAGCAGTGAACGGGGCGATCGGGCGACAGGGATCCTATCCTACGAGCAGTACTTC. The encoded protein is CASSERGDRATGILSYEQYF.

This clonotype was seen repeatedly, ten times or more. CDR3 bases: TGTGCCAGCAGCTCGACTCCCACCTACAATGAGCAGTTCTTC. As protein: CASSSTPTYNEQFF. This chain joins TRBV7-9 and TRBJ2-1; D ambiguous. The V gene lost 4 bases and the J gene lost 2 bases, with 9 bases spanning the gap. The CDR3 is made up of 14 amino acids. Germline CDR1 SEHNR, CDR2 FQNEAQ (reference sequence).

This clonotype was counted only a few times. V is TRBV9 and J is TRBJ1-6, with 8 bases lining up with TRBD1. The CDR3 is 15 residues long. CDR1 is SGDLS, CDR2 YYNGEE, per germline. The V and J ends lost 1 base and 7 bases, in that order; junction bases with no gene match: 4. CDR3 sequence reads: CASSVTTGGNSPLHF. For the CDR3, the DNA is TGTGCCAGCAGCGTAACCACAGGGGGGAATTCACCCCTCCACTTT.

This clonotype came up a few times. The J gene is TRBJ2-7, the V gene TRBV28; 7 bases are a match to TRBD1. J gave up 4 bases and V 5 bases, and 14 bases lay outside the gene matches. The CDR3 contains 16 residues. CDR1 and CDR2 (germline): MDHEN, SYDVKM. CDR3 nucleotide sequence: TGTGCCAGCAGTCCAACCGACAGGGACACACCTTACGAGCAGTACTTC. This encodes CASSPTDRDTPYEQYF.

The chain carries TRBV29-1 and TRBJ1-1; D not resolved. The germline gives CDR1 SQVTM, CDR2 ANQGSEA. There are 12 residues in the CDR3. V was clipped by 2 bases and J by 3 bases, with 7 bases between them. The CDR3: CSVEFVDTEAFF. CDR3 coding DNA: TGCAGCGTTGAATTTGTGGACACTGAAGCTTTCTTT.

This clonotype occurred a few times. The chain carries TRBV12-3 or TRBV12-4 and TRBJ2-1, with a tentative D call TRBD2 (5 bases). CDR3 length: 14 residues. The V and J ends lost 5 bases and 7 bases respectively, with 15 bases between them. The CDR3 DNA sequence: TGTGCCAGCAGTCGGGATCCTCCGGGTAATGAGCAGTTCTTC. Amino acid sequence: CASSRDPPGNEQFF.

This clonotype has only a few counts. The chain uses TRBV29-1 and TRBJ2-3, with TRBD1 identical over 11 bases. Germline V gene data show CDR1 as SQVTM and CDR2 as ANQGSEA. The CDR3 contains 15 residues. The J segment lost 6 bases and the V segment lost 2 bases, leaving 7 bases of the junction unmatched. Here the CDR3 reads CSVERRTGGIDTQYF. In nucleotides, the CDR3 is TGCAGCGTTGAAAGGCGGACAGGGGGCATCGATACGCAGTATTTT.

This clonotype was counted at least ten times. DNA for the CDR3: TGTGCCAGCAGTCCGCTCGGACTAGCGGGAGTAGGCACAGATACGCAGTATTTT. Translating it yields CASSPLGLAGVGTDTQYF. The V call is TRBV12-3 or TRBV12-4, the J call TRBJ2-3; 13 bases agree with TRBD2. V was pared by 5 bases and J by 1 base, with 9 bases of the junction left unmatched. This CDR3 spans 18 amino acids.

The J gene is TRBJ2-1, the V gene TRBV3-1; D is undetermined. Trimming pared 1 base from V and 7 bases from J, leaving 8 bases between. CDR1 and CDR2 from the germline V gene are LGHDT and YNNKEL (reference sequence). This CDR3 contains 13 residues. The CDR3 spells CASSQGRRNEQFF. The CDR3 DNA reads as TGTGCCAGCAGCCAAGGTCGGCGGAATGAGCAGTTCTTC.

This clonotype showed up many times. This chain's CDR3 is CSVTRERYEQFF. As DNA, the CDR3 is TGCAGCGTCACTAGGGAAAGGTATGAGCAGTTCTTC. The chain uses TRBV29-1 and TRBJ2-1, with a possible D match to TRBD2 (5 bases). CDR1 and CDR2 from the germline V gene are SQVTM and ANQGSEA. V gave up 6 bases and J gave up 8 bases, with 14 bases separating them. The CDR3 contains 12 residues.

Ten or more counts support this clonotype. The chain uses TRBV12-3 or TRBV12-4 and TRBJ2-3; D gene ambiguous. The CDR3 covers 16 residues. Trimming pared 4 bases from V and 9 bases from J, leaving 23 bases between. The CDR3 DNA follows: TGTGCCAGCAGTTCCCTGTGGGATGATCGATTAGGAACGCAGTATTTT. Translating gives CASSSLWDDRLGTQYF.

The rearrangement uses TRBV28 and TRBJ2-7; possibly TRBD2 for D (5 bases). The CDR3 consists of 12 residues. Trimming stripped 7 bases from V and 5 bases from J, with 12 bases between. Per the germline V gene, CDR1 is MDHEN and CDR2 is SYDVKM. The CDR3 region is CASTSGFHEQYF. CDR3 bases: TGTGCCAGCACCTCGGGGTTCCACGAGCAGTACTTC.

At least ten counts were recorded for this clonotype. The chain is built from TRBV29-1 and TRBJ2-1; 7 nucleotides align to TRBD1. Germline assignment: CDR1 SQVTM and CDR2 ANQGSEA. The CDR3 totals 14 residues. V was pared by 6 bases and J by 5 bases, with 10 bases of the junction left unmatched. The CDR3 DNA reads TGCAGCGTCGGTGACAGGGCGATTAACAATGAGCAGTTCTTC. It specifies CSVGDRAINNEQFF.

The rearrangement uses TRBV5-5 and TRBJ2-7, with D unresolved. Germline CDR1 is SGHKS and CDR2 is YYEKEE (reference sequence). Trimming took off 0 bases at V and 6 bases at J, with 10 bases between the two ends. The length of the CDR3 is 13 residues. The CDR3 is CASSLVETSEQYF. Here the CDR3 DNA reads TGTGCCAGCAGCTTGGTTGAGACAAGCGAGCAGTACTTC.

The chain has TRBV11-1 and TRBJ2-7; 14 nucleotides match TRBD2. The CDR3 has 18 amino acids. Germline lookup yields CDR1 SGHAT and CDR2 FQDESV (reference sequence). The trim removed 2 bases at V and 2 bases at J, leaving 8 bases unmatched. CDR3 sequence reads: CASSLTGLAGVRAYEQYF. CDR3 coding DNA: TGTGCCAGCAGCTTAACGGGACTAGCGGGAGTAAGGGCCTACGAGCAGTACTTC.

The gene calls are TRBV20-1 and TRBJ2-3; no clear D gene. CDR1 DFQATT and CDR2 SNEGSKA come from the germline V gene (reference sequence). Trimming took off 2 bases at V and 0 bases at J, with 6 bases between the two ends. The length of the CDR3 is 13 residues. Here the CDR3 reads CSARSVSTDTQYF. The CDR3 DNA reads TGCAGTGCTAGATCAGTTAGCACAGATACGCAGTATTTT.

This clonotype was detected ten times or more. The CDR3 reads CASSFSGEKLFF. For the CDR3, the DNA is TGTGCCAGCAGCTTTAGTGGAGAAAAACTGTTTTTT. V is TRBV4-2 and J is TRBJ1-4; D is unclear. The CDR3 is 12 residues long. Trimming took 5 bases from V and 8 from J, leaving 9 bases between them. CDR1 is LGHNA, CDR2 YNFKEQ, per germline.

The chain links TRBV28 to TRBJ1-2; TRBD1 aligns across 8 bases. The CDR3 runs to 14 residues. Germline V gives CDR1 MDHEN, CDR2 SYDVKM. The V and J ends lost 6 bases and 2 bases, in that order; junction bases with no gene match: 5. CDR3 coding DNA: TGTGCCAGCAGGGACAGGGTTTACAACTATGGCTACACCTTC. It translates to CASRDRVYNYGYTF.

This clonotype showed up many times. The rearrangement joins TRBV4-2 to TRBJ2-5; TRBD2 aligns across 7 bases. J gave up 2 bases and V 0 bases, and 12 bases lay outside the gene matches. The CDR3 has 18 residues. The germline CDR1 and CDR2 sequences are LGHNA and YNFKEQ. This CDR3 is CASSQEPGGSVRQETQYF. In nucleotides, the CDR3 is TGTGCCAGCAGCCAAGAGCCAGGCGGGAGCGTTCGACAAGAGACCCAGTACTTC.

This clonotype turned up a few times. The chain recombines TRBV19 with TRBJ1-5; weak D call: TRBD1 (6 bases). V was pared by 5 bases and J by 1 base, with 21 bases between. In germline, CDR1 is LNHDA, CDR2 SQIVND (reference sequence). CDR3 length equals 18 residues. The CDR3 sequence is CASSRAGGAGPSNQPQHF. Here the CDR3 DNA reads TGTGCCAGTAGTCGGGCCGGGGGCGCCGGTCCGAGCAATCAGCCCCAGCATTTT.

This clonotype was detected ten times or more. The chain carries TRBV2 and TRBJ2-2, with a weak D call TRBD1 (6 bases). V was cut by 8 bases and J by 1 base, with 8 bases left in between. This CDR3 contains 13 residues. CDR1 is SNHLY, CDR2 FYNNEI, per germline. The CDR3 region has the DNA TGTGCCAGCGTGACAGGGAACACCGGGGAGCTGTTTTTT. Amino acid sequence: CASVTGNTGELFF.

This clonotype occurred many times. This sequence joins TRBV15 and TRBJ2-5, with 7 positions matching TRBD1. This CDR3 has 13 amino acids. Germline CDR1 reads LNHNV; CDR2 reads YYDKDF (reference sequence). V trimming: 6 bases; J trimming: 5 bases; junction bases outside the gene matches: 6. The CDR3 nucleotides read TGTGCCACCAGAGACAGGGTGGGTGAGACCCAGTACTTC. Amino acid sequence: CATRDRVGETQYF. The full variable domain, rest sourced from reference TRBV15 and TRBJ2-5, is DAMVIQNPRYQVTQFGKPVTLSCSQTLNHNVMYWYQQKSSQAPKLLFHYYDKDFNNEADTPDNFQSRRPNTSFCFLDIRSPGLGDTAMYLCATRDRVGETQYFGPGTRLLVL.

In its sample, this clonotype was seen a few times. V and J are TRBV29-1 and TRBJ2-7; D is unresolved. This CDR3 comprises 12 residues. With 1 base removed from V and 5 bases from J, the gap between germline ends came to 9 bases. The germline gives CDR1 SQVTM, CDR2 ANQGSEA. The CDR3 DNA reads TGCAGCGTTGAAGGCCTACCTGACGAGCAGTACTTC. This gives the protein CSVEGLPDEQYF.